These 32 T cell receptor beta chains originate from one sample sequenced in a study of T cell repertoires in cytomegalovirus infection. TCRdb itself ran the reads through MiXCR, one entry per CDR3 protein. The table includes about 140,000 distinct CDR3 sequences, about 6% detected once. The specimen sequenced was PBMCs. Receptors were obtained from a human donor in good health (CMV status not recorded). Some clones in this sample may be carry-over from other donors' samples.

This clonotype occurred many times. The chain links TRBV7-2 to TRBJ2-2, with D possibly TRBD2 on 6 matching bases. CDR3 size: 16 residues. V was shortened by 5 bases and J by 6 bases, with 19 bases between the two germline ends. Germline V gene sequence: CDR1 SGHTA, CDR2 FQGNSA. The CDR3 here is CASSPSGTRTPGELFF. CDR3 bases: TGTGCCAGCAGCCCGAGTGGGACTCGCACTCCCGGGGAGCTGTTTTTT. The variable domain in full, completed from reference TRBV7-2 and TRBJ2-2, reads GAGVSQSPSNKVTEKGKDVELRCDPISGHTALYWYRQSLGQGLEFLIYFQGNSAPDKSGLPSDRFSAERTGGSVSTLTIQRTQQEDSAVYLCASSPSGTRTPGELFFGEGSRLTVL.

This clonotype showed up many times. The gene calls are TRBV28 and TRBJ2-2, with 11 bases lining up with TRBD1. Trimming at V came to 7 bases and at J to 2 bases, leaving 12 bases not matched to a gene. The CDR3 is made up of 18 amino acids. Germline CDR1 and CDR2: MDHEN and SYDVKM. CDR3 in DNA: TGTGCCAGCACTCGCCTAGGACAGGGGGCCTTAAACACCGGGGAGCTGTTTTTT. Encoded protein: CASTRLGQGALNTGELFF.

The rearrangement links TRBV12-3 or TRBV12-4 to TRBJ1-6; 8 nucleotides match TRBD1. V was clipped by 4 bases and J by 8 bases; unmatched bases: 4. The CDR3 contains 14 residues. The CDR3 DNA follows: TGTGCCAGCAGTTCCGCGACAGGGGATTCACCCCTCCACTTT. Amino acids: CASSSATGDSPLHF.

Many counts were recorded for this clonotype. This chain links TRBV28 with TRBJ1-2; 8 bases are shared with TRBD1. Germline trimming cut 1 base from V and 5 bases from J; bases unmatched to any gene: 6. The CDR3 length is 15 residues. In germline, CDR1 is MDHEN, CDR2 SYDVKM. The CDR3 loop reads CASSLSAGGSYGYTF. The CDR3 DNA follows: TGTGCCAGCAGTTTATCGGCAGGGGGCTCTTATGGCTACACCTTC.

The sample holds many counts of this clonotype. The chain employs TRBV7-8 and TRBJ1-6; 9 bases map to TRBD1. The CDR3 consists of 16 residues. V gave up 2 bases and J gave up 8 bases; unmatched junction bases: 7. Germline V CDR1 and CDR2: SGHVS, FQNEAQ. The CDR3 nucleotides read TGTGCCAGCAGCTTACAGGACAGGGGTACGCATTCACCCCTCCACTTT. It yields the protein CASSLQDRGTHSPLHF.

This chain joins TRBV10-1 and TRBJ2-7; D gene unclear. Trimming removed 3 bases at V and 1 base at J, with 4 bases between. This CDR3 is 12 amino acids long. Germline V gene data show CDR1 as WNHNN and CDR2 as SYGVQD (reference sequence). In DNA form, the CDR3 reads TGCGCCAGCAGTGACGGTTCCTACGAGCAGTACTTC. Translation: CASSDGSYEQYF.

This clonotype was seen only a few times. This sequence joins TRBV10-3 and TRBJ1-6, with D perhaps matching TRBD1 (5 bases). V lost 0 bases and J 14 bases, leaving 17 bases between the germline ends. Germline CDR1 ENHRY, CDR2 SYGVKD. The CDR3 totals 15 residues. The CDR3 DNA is TGTGCCATCAGTGAGTCAACCCCCGGGACGGCCTCCCTCCACTTT. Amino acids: CAISESTPGTASLHF.

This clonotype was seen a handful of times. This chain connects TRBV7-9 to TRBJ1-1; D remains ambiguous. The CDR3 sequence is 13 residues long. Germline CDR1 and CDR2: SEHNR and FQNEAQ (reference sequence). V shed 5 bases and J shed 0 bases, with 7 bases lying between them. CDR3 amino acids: CASSALMNTEAFF. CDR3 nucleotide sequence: TGTGCCAGCAGCGCATTAATGAACACTGAAGCTTTCTTT.

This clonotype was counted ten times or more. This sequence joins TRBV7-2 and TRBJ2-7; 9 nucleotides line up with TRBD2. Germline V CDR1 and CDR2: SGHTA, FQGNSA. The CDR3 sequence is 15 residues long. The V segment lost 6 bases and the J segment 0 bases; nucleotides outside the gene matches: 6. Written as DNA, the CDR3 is TGTGCCAGCAGTACTCTAGCGGGGACCTCCTACGAGCAGTACTTC. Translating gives CASSTLAGTSYEQYF.

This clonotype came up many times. CDR3: CASSQGHEATEAFF. The CDR3 nucleotides read TGTGCCAGCAGCCAGGGGCATGAGGCCACTGAAGCTTTCTTT. The chain has TRBV7-9 and TRBJ1-1; D may be TRBD1 (6 bases). Germline assignment: CDR1 SEHNR and CDR2 FQNEAQ (reference sequence). V shed 5 bases and J shed 4 bases, with 14 bases lying between them. The CDR3 extends over 14 amino acids.

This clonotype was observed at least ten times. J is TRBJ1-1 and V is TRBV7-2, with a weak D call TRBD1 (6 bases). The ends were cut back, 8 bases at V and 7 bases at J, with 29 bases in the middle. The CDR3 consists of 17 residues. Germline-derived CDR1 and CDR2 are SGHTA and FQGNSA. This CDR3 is CASCRGPFTPQGNEAFF. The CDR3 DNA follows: TGTGCCAGCTGCAGGGGCCCCTTCACTCCCCAAGGCAATGAAGCTTTCTTT. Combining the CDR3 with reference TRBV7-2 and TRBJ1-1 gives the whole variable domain GAGVSQSPSNKVTEKGKDVELRCDPISGHTALYWYRQSLGQGLEFLIYFQGNSAPDKSGLPSDRFSAERTGGSVSTLTIQRTQQEDSAVYLCASCRGPFTPQGNEAFFGQGTRLTVV.

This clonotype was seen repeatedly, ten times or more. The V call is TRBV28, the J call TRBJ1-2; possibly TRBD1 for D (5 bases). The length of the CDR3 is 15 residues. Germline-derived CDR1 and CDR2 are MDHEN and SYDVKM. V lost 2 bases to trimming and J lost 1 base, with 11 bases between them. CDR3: CASSLAGPDNYGYTF. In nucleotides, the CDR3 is TGTGCCAGCAGTTTAGCGGGGCCAGATAACTATGGCTACACCTTC.

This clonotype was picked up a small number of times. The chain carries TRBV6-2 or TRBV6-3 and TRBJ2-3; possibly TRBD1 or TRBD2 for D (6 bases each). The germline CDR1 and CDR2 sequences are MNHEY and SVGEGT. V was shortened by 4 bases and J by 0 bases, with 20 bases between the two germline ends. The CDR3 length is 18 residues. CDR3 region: CASSSTQRGGRSTDTQYF. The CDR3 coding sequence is TGTGCCAGCAGTTCCACTCAACGTGGGGGGCGAAGCACAGATACGCAGTATTTT.

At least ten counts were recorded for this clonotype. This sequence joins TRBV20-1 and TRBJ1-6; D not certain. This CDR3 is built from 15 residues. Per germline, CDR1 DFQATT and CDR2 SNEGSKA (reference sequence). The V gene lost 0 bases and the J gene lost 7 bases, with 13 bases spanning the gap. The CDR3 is CSARDGRAVNSPLHF. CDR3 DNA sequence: TGCAGTGCTAGAGATGGAAGGGCGGTGAATTCACCCCTCCACTTT.

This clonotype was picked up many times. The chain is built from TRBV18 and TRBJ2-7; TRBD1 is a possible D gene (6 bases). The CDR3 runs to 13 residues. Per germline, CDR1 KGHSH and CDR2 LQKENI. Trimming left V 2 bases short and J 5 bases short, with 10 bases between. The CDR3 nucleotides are TGTGCCAGCTCACCAGGAGGACAGAACGAGCAGTACTTC. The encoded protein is CASSPGGQNEQYF.

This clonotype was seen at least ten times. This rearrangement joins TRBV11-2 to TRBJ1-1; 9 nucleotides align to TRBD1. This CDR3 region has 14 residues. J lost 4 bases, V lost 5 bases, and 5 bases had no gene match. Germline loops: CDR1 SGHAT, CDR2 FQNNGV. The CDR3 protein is CASSHQTGGTEAFF. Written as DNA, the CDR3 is TGTGCCAGCAGCCATCAGACAGGGGGCACTGAAGCTTTCTTT. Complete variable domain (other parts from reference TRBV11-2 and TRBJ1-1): EAGVAQSPRYKIIEKRQSVAFWCNPISGHATLYWYQQILGQGPKLLIQFQNNGVVDDSQLPKDRFSAERLKGVDSTLKIQPAKLEDSAVYLCASSHQTGGTEAFFGQGTRLTVV.

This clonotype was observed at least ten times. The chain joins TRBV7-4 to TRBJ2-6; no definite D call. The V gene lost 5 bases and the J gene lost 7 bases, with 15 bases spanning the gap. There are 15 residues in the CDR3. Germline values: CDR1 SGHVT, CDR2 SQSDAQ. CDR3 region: CASSHLRETANVLTF. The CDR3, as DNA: TGTGCCAGCAGCCATCTAAGAGAAACCGCCAACGTCCTGACTTTC.

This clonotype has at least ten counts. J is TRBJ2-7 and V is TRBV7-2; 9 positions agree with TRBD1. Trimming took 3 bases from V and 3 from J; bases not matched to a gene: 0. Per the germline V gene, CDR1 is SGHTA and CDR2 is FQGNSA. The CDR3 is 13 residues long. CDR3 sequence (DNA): TGTGCCAGCAGCTTGACAGGGGGCTACGAGCAGTACTTC. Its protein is CASSLTGGYEQYF.

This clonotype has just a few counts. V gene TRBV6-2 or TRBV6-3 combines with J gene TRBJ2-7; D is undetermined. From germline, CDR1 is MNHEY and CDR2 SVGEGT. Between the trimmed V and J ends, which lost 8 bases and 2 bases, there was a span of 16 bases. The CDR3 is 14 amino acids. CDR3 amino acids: CASADPTLTYEQYF. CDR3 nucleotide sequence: TGTGCCAGCGCGGACCCTACTCTAACCTACGAGCAGTACTTC.

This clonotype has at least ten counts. Here the CDR3 reads CASSLLGTLEQYF. The CDR3, as DNA: TGTGCCAGCAGTTTACTAGGGACGTTGGAGCAGTACTTC. The rearrangement links TRBV28 to TRBJ2-7, with D tentatively TRBD1 or TRBD2 (5 bases each). V lost 2 bases to trimming and J lost 7 bases, with 12 bases between them. There are 13 residues in the CDR3. Per germline, CDR1 MDHEN and CDR2 SYDVKM.

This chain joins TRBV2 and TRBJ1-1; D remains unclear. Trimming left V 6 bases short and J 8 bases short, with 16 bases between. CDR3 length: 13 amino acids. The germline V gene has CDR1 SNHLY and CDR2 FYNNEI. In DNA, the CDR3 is TGTGCCAGCAGCCAAAACCCCAGGCTAGAAGCTTTCTTT. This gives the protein CASSQNPRLEAFF.

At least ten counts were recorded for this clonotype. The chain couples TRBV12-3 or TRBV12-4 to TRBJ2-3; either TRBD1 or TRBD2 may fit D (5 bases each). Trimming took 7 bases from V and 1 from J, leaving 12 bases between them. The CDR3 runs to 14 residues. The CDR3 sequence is CASTPGTGTDTQYF. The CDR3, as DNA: TGTGCCAGCACCCCTGGGACCGGCACAGATACGCAGTATTTT.

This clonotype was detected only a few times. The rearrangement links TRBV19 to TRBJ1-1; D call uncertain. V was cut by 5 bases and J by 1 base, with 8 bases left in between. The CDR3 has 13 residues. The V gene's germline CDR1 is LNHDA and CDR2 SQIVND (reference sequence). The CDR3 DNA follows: TGTGCCAGTAGTGTGGCTAAGAACACTGAAGCTTTCTTT. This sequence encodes CASSVAKNTEAFF.

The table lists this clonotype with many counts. The CDR3 loop reads CASTKVAADGTQYF. Here the CDR3 DNA reads TGTGCCAGCACCAAGGTAGCAGCGGACGGTACGCAGTATTTT. The chain has TRBV6-2 or TRBV6-3 and TRBJ2-3; tentative D call: TRBD2 (5 bases). Germline CDR1 reads MNHEY; CDR2 reads SVGEGT. CDR3 length: 14 amino acids. V shed 7 bases and J shed 8 bases, with 19 bases lying between them.

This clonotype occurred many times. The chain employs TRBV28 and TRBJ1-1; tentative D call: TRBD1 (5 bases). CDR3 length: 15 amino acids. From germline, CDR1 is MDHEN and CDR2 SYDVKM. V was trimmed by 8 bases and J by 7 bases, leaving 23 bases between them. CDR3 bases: TGTGCCAGCCTGGAGACCGGGACCCGACGCCTTGAAGCTTTCTTT. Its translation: CASLETGTRRLEAFF.

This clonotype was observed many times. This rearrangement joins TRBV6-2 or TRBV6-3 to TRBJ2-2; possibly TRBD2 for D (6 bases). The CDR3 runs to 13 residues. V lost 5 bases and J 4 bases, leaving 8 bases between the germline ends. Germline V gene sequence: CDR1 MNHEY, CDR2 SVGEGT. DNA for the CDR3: TGTGCCAGCAGTAGGACTACCACCGGGGAGCTGTTTTTT. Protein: CASSRTTTGELFF.

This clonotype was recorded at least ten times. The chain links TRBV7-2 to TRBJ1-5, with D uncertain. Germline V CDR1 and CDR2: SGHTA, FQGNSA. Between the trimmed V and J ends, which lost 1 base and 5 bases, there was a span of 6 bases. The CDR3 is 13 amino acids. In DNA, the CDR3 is TGTGCCAGCAGCTTAGAAGTCGATCAGCCCCAGCATTTT. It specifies CASSLEVDQPQHF.

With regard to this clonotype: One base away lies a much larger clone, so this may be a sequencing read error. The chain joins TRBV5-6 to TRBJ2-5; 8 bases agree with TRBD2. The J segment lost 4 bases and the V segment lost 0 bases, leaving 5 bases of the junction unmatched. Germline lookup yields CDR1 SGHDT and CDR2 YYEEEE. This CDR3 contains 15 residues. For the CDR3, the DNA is TGTGCCAGCAGCTTGGCGGGGGGGTCAGGAGAGACCCAGTACTTC. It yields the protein CASSLAGGSGETQYF.

This CDR3 is CSAHGTGGNQPQHF. The DNA of the CDR3 is TGCAGTGCGCACGGGACAGGGGGCAATCAGCCCCAGCATTTT. The V gene is TRBV20-1, the J gene TRBJ1-5; 10 bases fit TRBD1. CDR1 and CDR2 (germline): DFQATT, SNEGSKA (reference sequence). The V and J ends lost 6 bases and 2 bases, in that order; junction bases with no gene match: 4. The CDR3 totals 14 residues.

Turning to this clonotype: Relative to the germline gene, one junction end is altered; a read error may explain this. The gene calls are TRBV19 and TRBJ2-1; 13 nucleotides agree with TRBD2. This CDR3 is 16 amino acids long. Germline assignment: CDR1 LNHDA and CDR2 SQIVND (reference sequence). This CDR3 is CAGSLGLAGVPGEQFF. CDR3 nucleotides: TGTGCCGGTAGTCTCGGACTAGCGGGGGTCCCGGGTGAGCAGTTCTTC.

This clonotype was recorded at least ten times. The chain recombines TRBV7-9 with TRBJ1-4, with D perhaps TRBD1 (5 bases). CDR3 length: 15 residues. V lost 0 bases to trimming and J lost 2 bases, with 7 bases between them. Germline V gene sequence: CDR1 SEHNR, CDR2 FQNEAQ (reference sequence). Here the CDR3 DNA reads TGTGCCAGCAGCTTAGCGCGGGACACTAATGAAAAACTGTTTTTT. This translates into CASSLARDTNEKLFF.

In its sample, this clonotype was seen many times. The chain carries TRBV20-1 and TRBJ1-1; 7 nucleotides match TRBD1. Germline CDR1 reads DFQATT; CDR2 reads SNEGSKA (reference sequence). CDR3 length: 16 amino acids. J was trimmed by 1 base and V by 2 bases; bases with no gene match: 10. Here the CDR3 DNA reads TGCAGTGCTAGACCGAACAGGGGATGGGAGAACACTGAAGCTTTCTTT. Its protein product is CSARPNRGWENTEAFF.